These 2 T cell receptor beta chains were all obtained from the same sample, sequenced in a study of T cell responses to AZD1222 COVID-19 vaccine. Produced via immunoSEQ multiplex PCR; TCRdb's table is partial and in-frame only. The sample lists about 120,000 clones; about 90% were seen once. The sequencing used peripheral blood, collected on day 0 of AZD1222 vaccination. These receptor sequences come from an adult in good health.

The gene calls are TRBV28 and TRBJ2-7, with D perhaps matching TRBD2 (6 bases). V lost 7 bases and J lost 2, with 12 bases in between. This CDR3 has 13 residues. Germline CDR1 is MDHEN and CDR2 is SYDVKM. Here the CDR3 reads CASINGEAYEQYF. Here the CDR3 DNA reads TGTGCCAGCATAAACGGGGAGGCCTACGAGCAGTACTTC.

The chain recombines TRBV28 with TRBJ2-7, with D hard to call. The germline V and J ends were trimmed by 5 bases and 4 bases, with 6 bases remaining between them. Germline CDR1 reads MDHEN; CDR2 reads SYDVKM. The CDR3 length is 11 residues. As DNA, the CDR3 is TGTGCCAGCAGTCCTGGATACGAGCAGTACTTC. It specifies CASSPGYEQYF. Using reference TRBV28 and TRBJ2-7 for the parts outside the CDR3, the full variable domain is DVKVTQSSRYLVKRTGEKVFLECVQDMDHENMFWYRQDPGLGLRLIYFSYDVKMKEKGDIPEGYSVSREKKERFSLILESASTNQTSMYLCASSPGYEQYFGPGTRLTVT.